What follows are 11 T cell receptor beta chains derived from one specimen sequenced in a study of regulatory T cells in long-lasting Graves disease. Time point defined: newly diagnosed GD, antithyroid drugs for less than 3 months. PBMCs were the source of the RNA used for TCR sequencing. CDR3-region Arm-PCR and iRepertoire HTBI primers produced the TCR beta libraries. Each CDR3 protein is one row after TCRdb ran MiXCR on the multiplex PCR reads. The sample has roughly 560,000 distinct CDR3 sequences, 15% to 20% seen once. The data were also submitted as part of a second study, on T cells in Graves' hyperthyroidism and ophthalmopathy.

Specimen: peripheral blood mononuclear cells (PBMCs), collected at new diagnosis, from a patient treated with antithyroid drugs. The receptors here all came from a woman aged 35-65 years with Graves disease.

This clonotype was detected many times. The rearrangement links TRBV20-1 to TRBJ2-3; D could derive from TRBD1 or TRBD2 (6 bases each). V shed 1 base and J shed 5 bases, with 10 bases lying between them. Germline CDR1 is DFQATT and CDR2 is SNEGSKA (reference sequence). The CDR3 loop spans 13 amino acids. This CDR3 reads CSARVGGGDTQYF. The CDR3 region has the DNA TGCAGTGCTAGAGTCGGGGGCGGAGATACGCAGTATTTT.

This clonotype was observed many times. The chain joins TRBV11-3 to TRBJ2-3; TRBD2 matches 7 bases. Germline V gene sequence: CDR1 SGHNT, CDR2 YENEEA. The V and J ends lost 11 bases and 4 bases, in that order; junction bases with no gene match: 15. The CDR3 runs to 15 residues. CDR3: CASSWGGEGPDTQYF. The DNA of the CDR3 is TGTGCCTCCAGCTGGGGGGGGGAGGGCCCAGATACGCAGTATTTT. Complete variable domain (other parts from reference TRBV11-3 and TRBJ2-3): EAGVVQSPRYKIIEKKQPVAFWCNPISGHNTLYWYLQNLGQGPELLIRYENEEAVDDSQLPKDRFSAERLKGVDSTLKIQPAELGDSAVYLCASSWGGEGPDTQYFGPGTRLTVL.

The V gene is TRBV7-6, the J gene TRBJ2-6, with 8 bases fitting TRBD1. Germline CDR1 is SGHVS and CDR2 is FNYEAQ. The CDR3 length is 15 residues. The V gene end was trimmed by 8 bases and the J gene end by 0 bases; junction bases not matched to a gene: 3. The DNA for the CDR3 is TGTGCCAGCGGACAGGGCTCCTCTGGGGCCAACGTCCTGACTTTC. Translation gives CASGQGSSGANVLTF. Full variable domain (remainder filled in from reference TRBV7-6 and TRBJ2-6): GAGVSQSPRYKVTKRGQDVALRCDPISGHVSLYWYRQALGQGPEFLTYFNYEAQQDKSGLPNDRFSAERPEGSISTLTIQRTEQRDSAMYRCASGQGSSGANVLTFGAGSRLTVL.

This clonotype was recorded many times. The CDR3: CASSLWAANEQYF. The CDR3 DNA follows: TGTGCCAGCAGTTTATGGGCTGCGAACGAGCAGTACTTC. The rearrangement joins TRBV28 to TRBJ2-7; D gene ambiguous. This CDR3 comprises 13 residues. CDR1 is MDHEN and CDR2 is SYDVKM in the germline V gene. Between the trimmed V and J ends, which lost 0 bases and 5 bases, there was a span of 8 bases.

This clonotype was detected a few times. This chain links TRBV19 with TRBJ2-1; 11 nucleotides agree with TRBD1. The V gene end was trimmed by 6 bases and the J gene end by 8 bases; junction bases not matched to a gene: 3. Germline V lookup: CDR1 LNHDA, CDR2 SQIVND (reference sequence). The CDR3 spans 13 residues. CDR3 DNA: TGTGCCAGTAGGGACAGGGGGCAGGATGAGCAGTTCTTC. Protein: CASRDRGQDEQFF.

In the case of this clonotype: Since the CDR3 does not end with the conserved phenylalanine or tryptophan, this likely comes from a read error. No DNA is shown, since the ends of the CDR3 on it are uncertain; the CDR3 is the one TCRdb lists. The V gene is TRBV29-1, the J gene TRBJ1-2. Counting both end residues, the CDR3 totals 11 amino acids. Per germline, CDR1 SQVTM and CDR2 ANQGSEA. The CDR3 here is CSVVREATLTL.

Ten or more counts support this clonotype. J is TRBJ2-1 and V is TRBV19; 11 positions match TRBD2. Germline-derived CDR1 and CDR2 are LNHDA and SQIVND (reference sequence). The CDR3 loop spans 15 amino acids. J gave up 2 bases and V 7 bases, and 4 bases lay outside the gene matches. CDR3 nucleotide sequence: TGTGCCAGTACCACACTAGCGGGGGCCTACAATGAGCAGTTCTTC. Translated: CASTTLAGAYNEQFF.

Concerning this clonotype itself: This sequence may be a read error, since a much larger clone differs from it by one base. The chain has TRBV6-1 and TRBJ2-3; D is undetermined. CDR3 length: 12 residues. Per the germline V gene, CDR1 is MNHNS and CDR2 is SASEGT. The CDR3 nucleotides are TGTGCCTGCAGTGAAGATTTGGATACGCAGTATTTT. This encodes CACSEDLDTQYF.

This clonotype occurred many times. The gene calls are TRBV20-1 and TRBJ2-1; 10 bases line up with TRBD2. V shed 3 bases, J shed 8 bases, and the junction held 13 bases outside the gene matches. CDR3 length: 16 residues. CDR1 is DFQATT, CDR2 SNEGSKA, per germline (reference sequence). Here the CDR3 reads CSASPDRAGGPDEQFF. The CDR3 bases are TGCAGTGCTAGTCCCGACCGAGCGGGGGGGCCTGATGAGCAGTTCTTC.

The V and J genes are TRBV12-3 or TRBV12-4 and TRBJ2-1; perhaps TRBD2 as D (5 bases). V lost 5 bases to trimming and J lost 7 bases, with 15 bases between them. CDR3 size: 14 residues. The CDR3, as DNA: TGTGCCAGCAGTCCGGGTGGCGGGCGGAATGAGCAGTTCTTC. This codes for CASSPGGGRNEQFF.

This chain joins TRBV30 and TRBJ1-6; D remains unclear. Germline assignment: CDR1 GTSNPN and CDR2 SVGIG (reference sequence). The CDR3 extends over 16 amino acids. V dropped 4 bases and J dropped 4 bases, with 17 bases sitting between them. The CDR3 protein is CAWNPGRLGYNSPLHF. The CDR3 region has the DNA TGTGCCTGGAATCCGGGTCGCTTGGGATATAATTCACCCCTCCACTTT.